This record concerns one T cell receptor (beta chain) sequence. This specimen belongs to a study of shared clonotypes between healthy human individuals. Here immunoSEQ multiplex PCR was the method, and the copy in TCRdb shows in-frame clones only, minus some. Among around 480,000 clones listed, over 60% were seen once. The CDR3 runs to 15 residues. Between the trimmed V and J ends, which lost 4 bases and 8 bases, there was a span of 17 bases. Germline values: CDR1 MDHEN, CDR2 SYDVKM. Source material: PBMCs. The receptor comes from a woman aged 35 to 49 in good health. Some clones in this sample may be carry-over from other donors' samples. The chain uses TRBV28 and TRBJ1-4; D gene unclear. For the CDR3, the DNA is TGTGCCAGCAGTTCCTCAGAGACCACAAGGGAAAAACTGTTTTTT. It translates to CASSSSETTREKLFF.